This T cell receptor beta chain was profiled in a study of cytomegalovirus exposure and HLA in healthy donors. Looked up from germline, CDR1 is SGHNT and CDR2 is YYREEE (reference sequence). The germline V and J ends were trimmed by 6 bases and 5 bases, with 18 bases remaining between them. This CDR3 has 15 residues. Primers: 60 Vbeta forward and 13 Jbeta reverse. The repertoire was sequenced with immunoSEQ multiplex PCR; TCRdb's copy has only in-frame clones and lacks some. Seen in this sample are 200,000 to 250,000 clones; the ten most common clones hold over 0.95%. The gene calls are TRBV5-4 and TRBJ2-1, with a possible D match to TRBD2 (5 bases). Sequenced sample: PBMCs. The sequence was obtained from a girl aged 2-15 years in good health and CMV-seropositive. This chain's CDR3 is CASIYSGSYDNEQFF. The CDR3 coding sequence is TGTGCCAGCATCTACTCGGGATCCTACGACAATGAGCAGTTCTTC.